One and the same sample provided the 14 T cell receptor beta chains below, sequenced in a study of cytomegalovirus exposure and HLA in healthy donors. PCR amplification relied on 60 Vbeta primers (plus 13 Jbeta primers). Clones were sequenced by immunoSEQ multiplex PCR, and TCRdb holds only the in-frame ones, with some missing. The sample has more than 85,000 clones; around 74% are singletons. The sequenced sample consisted of PBMCs. The source is a man aged 35 to 55 in good health and CMV-seronegative.

V gene TRBV13 combines with J gene TRBJ2-1; perhaps TRBD2 as D (6 bases). In germline, CDR1 is PRHDT, CDR2 FYEKMQ (reference sequence). V was shortened by 2 bases and J by 7 bases, with 12 bases between the two germline ends. The CDR3 is 14 residues long. CDR3 protein: CASSLFMEGNEQFF. The CDR3 coding sequence is TGTGCCAGCAGCTTATTTATGGAGGGGAATGAGCAGTTCTTC.

V is TRBV11-2 and J is TRBJ2-7; 7 nucleotides agree with TRBD1. Germline V gene sequence: CDR1 SGHAT, CDR2 FQNNGV. V trimming: 0 bases; J trimming: 3 bases; junction bases outside the gene matches: 2. The CDR3 has 14 amino acids. As DNA, the CDR3 is TGTGCCAGCAGCTTAGATCCAGGGGGCTACGAGCAGTACTTC. This encodes CASSLDPGGYEQYF.

The V call is TRBV2, the J call TRBJ2-5, with TRBD2 matching 7 bases. The last part of the DNA fits TRBJ2-7 better; the J call may be wrong. CDR1 is SNHLY and CDR2 is FYNNEI in the germline V gene. There are 13 residues in the CDR3. CDR3 in amino acids: CASSEREVTEQYF. DNA for the CDR3: TGTGCCAGCAGTGAACGGGAGGTGACCGAGCAGTACTTC.

V gene TRBV4-1 combines with J gene TRBJ1-5, with D perhaps TRBD1 (6 bases). Germline assignment: CDR1 MGHRA and CDR2 YSYEKL. V shed 2 bases and J shed 7 bases, with 12 bases lying between them. The CDR3 covers 14 residues. The CDR3 protein is CASSQTGSRQPQHF. The CDR3 nucleotides are TGCGCCAGCAGCCAAACAGGGAGTCGGCAGCCCCAGCATTTT.

The rearrangement joins TRBV6-5 to TRBJ2-5; D is perhaps TRBD2 (6 bases). Near its end, the DNA agrees better with TRBJ2-7, so the J call may be wrong. The CDR3 has 12 residues. Germline V CDR1 and CDR2: MNHEY, SVGAGI. The CDR3 bases are TGTGCCAGCAGTTACCTGGGAGGCGAGCAGTACTTC. The encoded protein is CASSYLGGEQYF.

The chain has TRBV4-1 and TRBJ2-1, with D perhaps TRBD2 (5 bases). Trimming cost V 1 base and J 5 bases, with 18 bases left between them. CDR1 is MGHRA, CDR2 YSYEKL, per germline. The CDR3 sequence is 17 residues long. The CDR3 is CASSQVPGLGLNNEQFF. The CDR3 region has the DNA TGCGCCAGCAGCCAAGTCCCCGGACTTGGCCTTAACAATGAGCAGTTCTTC.

The V gene is TRBV2, the J gene TRBJ2-2, with a possible D match to TRBD1 (5 bases). This CDR3 spans 12 amino acids. Germline lookup yields CDR1 SNHLY and CDR2 FYNNEI. V gave up 7 bases and J gave up 7 bases, with 10 bases separating them. The CDR3 is CASTPRVGELFF. The CDR3 nucleotides are TGTGCCAGCACCCCCAGGGTCGGGGAGCTGTTTTTT.

V is TRBV6-1 and J is TRBJ1-5; 10 bases align to TRBD1. The CDR3 extends over 15 amino acids. The junction had 7 bases not matched to a gene; V was cut back by 5 bases and J by 6 bases. Germline CDR1 reads MNHNS; CDR2 reads SASEGT. Written as DNA, the CDR3 is TGTGCCAGCAGTTCCGGGACAGGGGATCCTCAGCCCCAGCATTTT. This gives the protein CASSSGTGDPQPQHF.

As regards this clone: This specimen includes other DNA sequences encoding the same CDR3. V gene TRBV6-1 combines with J gene TRBJ1-1; possibly TRBD1 for D (6 bases). V was trimmed by 6 bases and J by 4 bases, leaving 12 bases between them. Germline loops: CDR1 MNHNS, CDR2 SASEGT. This CDR3 has 13 residues. DNA for the CDR3: TGTGCCAGCAGAACAGGGTCAGTCACTGAAGCTTTCTTT. Protein: CASRTGSVTEAFF.

The chain is built from TRBV5-6 and TRBJ2-1; possibly TRBD2 for D (6 bases). Per germline, CDR1 SGHDT and CDR2 YYEEEE. CDR3 length equals 17 residues. Trimming shortened V by 6 bases and J by 7 bases, and 26 bases separated the two germline ends. The chain's CDR3 is CASTPDGRLLALNEQFF. DNA of the CDR3: TGTGCCAGCACCCCAGATGGTCGCTTACTAGCCCTAAATGAGCAGTTCTTC. The full variable domain, with the rest looked up from reference TRBV5-6 and TRBJ2-1, is DAGVTQSPTHLIKTRGQQVTLRCSPKSGHDTVSWYQQALGQGPQFIFQYYEEEERQRGNFPDRFSGHQFPNYSSELNVNALLLGDSALYLCASTPDGRLLALNEQFFGPGTRLTVL.

The gene calls are TRBV7-3 and TRBJ2-3, with TRBD2 identical over 9 bases. Germline loops: CDR1 SGHTA, CDR2 FQGTGA. CDR3 length: 18 residues. The V segment lost 2 bases and the J segment 6 bases; nucleotides outside the gene matches: 15. This chain's CDR3 is CASSLRGGVGSARDTQYF. In nucleotides, the CDR3 is TGTGCCAGCAGCTTACGCGGGGGGGTCGGATCCGCACGGGATACGCAGTATTTT.

This sequence joins TRBV5-1 and TRBJ2-7; 14 bases align to TRBD2. The CDR3 is made up of 15 amino acids. Germline lookup yields CDR1 SGHRS and CDR2 YFSETQ. V shed 4 bases and J 5 bases; nucleotides not matched to a gene: 5. Written as DNA, the CDR3 is TGCGCCAGCAGCACTGGGACTAGCGGGAGAAACGAGCAGTACTTC. It translates to CASSTGTSGRNEQYF.

The rearrangement joins TRBV4-1 to TRBJ1-3, with no clear D. Trimming stripped 0 bases from V and 0 bases from J, with 9 bases between. Germline-derived CDR1 and CDR2 are MGHRA and YSYEKL. The CDR3 consists of 16 residues. CDR3 sequence (DNA): TGCGCCAGCAGCCAAGAGGGCGTATACTCTGGAAACACCATATATTTT. Its protein product is CASSQEGVYSGNTIYF.

The V call is TRBV9, the J call TRBJ1-2; D might be TRBD1 (6 bases). Germline V gene sequence: CDR1 SGDLS, CDR2 YYNGEE. V was shortened by 6 bases and J by 7 bases, with 16 bases between the two germline ends. The CDR3 length is 13 residues. The DNA for the CDR3 is TGTGCCAGCAACCCCCTGGGGGCCCTTGGCTACACCTTC. As protein: CASNPLGALGYTF.